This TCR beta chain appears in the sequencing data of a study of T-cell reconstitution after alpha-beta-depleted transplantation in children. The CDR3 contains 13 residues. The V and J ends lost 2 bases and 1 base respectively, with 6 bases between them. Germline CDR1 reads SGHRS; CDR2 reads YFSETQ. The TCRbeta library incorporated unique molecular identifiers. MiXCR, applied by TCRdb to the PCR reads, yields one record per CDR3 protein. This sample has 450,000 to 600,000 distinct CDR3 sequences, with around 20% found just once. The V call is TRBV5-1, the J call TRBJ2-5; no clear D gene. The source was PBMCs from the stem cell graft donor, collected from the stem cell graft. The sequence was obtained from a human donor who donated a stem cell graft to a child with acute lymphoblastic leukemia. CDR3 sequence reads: CASSFSSQETQYF. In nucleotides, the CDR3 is TGCGCCAGCAGCTTCTCATCCCAAGAGACCCAGTACTTC.